This TCR beta chain is from a study of cytomegalovirus exposure and HLA in healthy donors. The CDR3 has 13 residues. Deletions cut 4 bases from V and 4 bases from J, with 10 bases between. Germline CDR1 reads MRHNA; CDR2 reads SNTAGT. The PCR made use of 60 Vbeta and 13 Jbeta primers. Clones were read by immunoSEQ multiplex PCR, and TCRdb kept only the in-frame ones, dropping some. Of some 120,000 clones in the sample, 70% to 85% were seen once. The J gene is TRBJ1-1, the V gene TRBV6-4; a possible D gene is TRBD1 (6 bases). Sequencing input: PBMCs. This clonotype was sampled from a man younger than 30 in good health and CMV-seronegative. CDR3 region: CASSVQGGTEAFF. The CDR3 nucleotides read TGTGCCAGCAGTGTACAGGGTGGCACTGAAGCTTTCTTT.